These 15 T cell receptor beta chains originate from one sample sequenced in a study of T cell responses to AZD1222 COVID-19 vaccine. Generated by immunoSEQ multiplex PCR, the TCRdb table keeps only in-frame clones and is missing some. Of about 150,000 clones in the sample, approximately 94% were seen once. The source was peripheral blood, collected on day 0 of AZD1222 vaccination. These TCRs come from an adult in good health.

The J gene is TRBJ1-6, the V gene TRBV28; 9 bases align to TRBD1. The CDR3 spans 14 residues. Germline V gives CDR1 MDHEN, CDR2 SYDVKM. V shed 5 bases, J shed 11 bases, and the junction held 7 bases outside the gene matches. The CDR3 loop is CASSPGTGWAPLHF. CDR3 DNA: TGTGCCAGCAGTCCCGGGACAGGGTGGGCACCCCTCCACTTT.

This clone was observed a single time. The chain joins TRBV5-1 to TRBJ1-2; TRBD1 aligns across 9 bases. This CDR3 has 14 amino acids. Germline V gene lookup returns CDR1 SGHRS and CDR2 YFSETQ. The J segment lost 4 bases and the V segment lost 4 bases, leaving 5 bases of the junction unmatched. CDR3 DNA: TGCGCCAGCAGCCCCGGACAGGGGCCCTATGGCTACACCTTC. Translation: CASSPGQGPYGYTF.

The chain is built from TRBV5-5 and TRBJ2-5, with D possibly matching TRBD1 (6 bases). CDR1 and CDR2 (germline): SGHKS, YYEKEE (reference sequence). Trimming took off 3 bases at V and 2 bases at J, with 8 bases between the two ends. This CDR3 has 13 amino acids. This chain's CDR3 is CASSSGHQETQYF. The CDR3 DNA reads TGTGCCAGCAGCTCGGGACATCAAGAGACCCAGTACTTC.

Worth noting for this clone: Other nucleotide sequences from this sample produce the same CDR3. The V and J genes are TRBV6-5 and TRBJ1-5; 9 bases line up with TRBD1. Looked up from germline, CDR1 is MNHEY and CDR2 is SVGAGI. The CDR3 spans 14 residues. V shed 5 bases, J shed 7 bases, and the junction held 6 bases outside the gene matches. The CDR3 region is CASSRGTGSQPQHF. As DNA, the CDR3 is TGTGCCAGCAGTCGCGGGACAGGGTCCCAGCCCCAGCATTTT.

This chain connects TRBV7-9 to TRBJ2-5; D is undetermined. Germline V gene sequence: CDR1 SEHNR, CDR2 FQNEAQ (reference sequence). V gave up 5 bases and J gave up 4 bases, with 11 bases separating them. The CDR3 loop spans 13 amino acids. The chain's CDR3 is CASSGGGVETQYF. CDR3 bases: TGTGCCAGCAGCGGCGGCGGTGTAGAGACCCAGTACTTC.

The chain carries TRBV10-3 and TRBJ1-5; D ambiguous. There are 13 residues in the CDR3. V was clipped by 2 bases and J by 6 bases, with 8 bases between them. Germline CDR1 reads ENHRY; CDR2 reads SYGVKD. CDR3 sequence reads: CAISEGWGQPQHF. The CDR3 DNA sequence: TGTGCCATCAGTGAGGGTTGGGGTCAGCCCCAGCATTTT.

CDR3 protein: CASSTPRQGRYGYTF. For the CDR3, the DNA is TGTGCCAGCAGCACTCCCCGACAGGGAAGGTATGGCTACACCTTC. The V gene is TRBV5-6, the J gene TRBJ1-2, with 7 bases fitting TRBD1. The length of the CDR3 is 15 residues. V lost 4 bases, J lost 5 bases, and 11 bases stayed unmatched. Germline V gene data show CDR1 as SGHDT and CDR2 as YYEEEE.

CDR3 sequence reads: CASSKSRQKPYEQYV. In nucleotides, the CDR3 is TGTGCCAGCAGCAAAAGCAGACAAAAACCCTACGAGCAGTACGTC. The chain combines TRBV21-1 with TRBJ2-7; the D call in the table, TRBD1, was not verified against the DNA. TRBV21-1 is a pseudogene. The CDR3 is 15 residues long.

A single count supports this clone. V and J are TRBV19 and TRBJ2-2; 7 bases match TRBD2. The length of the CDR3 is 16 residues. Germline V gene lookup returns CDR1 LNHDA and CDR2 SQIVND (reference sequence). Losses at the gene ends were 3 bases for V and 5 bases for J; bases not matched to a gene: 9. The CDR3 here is CASSIRSGGSTGELFF. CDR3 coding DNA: TGTGCCAGTAGTATTAGGTCGGGGGGAAGTACCGGGGAGCTGTTTTTT.

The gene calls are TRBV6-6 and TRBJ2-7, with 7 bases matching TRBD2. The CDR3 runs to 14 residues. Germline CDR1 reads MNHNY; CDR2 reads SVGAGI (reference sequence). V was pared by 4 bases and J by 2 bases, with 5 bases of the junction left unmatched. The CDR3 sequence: CASSSSGTTYEQYV. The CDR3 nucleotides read TGTGCCAGCAGTTCCAGCGGGACTACCTACGAGCAGTACGTC.

The CDR3 here is CASSVAYTLNSPLHF. The CDR3 DNA follows: TGTGCCAGCAGCGTAGCCTACACCTTAAATTCACCCCTCCACTTT. The rearrangement joins TRBV9 to TRBJ1-6; no definite D call. Germline CDR1 and CDR2: SGDLS and YYNGEE. The CDR3 loop spans 15 amino acids. V was clipped by 0 bases and J by 7 bases, with 11 bases between them.

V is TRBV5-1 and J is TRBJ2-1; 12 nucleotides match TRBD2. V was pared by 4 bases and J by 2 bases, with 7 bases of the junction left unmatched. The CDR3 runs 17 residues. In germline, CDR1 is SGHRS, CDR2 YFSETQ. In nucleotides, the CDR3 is TGCGCCAGCAGCCCGGGACTAGCGGGTACCGCCTACAATGAGCAGTTCTTC. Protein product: CASSPGLAGTAYNEQFF.

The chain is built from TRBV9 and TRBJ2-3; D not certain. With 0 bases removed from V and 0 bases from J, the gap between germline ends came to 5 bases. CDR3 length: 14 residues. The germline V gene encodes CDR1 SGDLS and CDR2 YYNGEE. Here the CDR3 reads CASSVAGSTDTQYF. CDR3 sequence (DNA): TGTGCCAGCAGCGTAGCCGGGAGCACAGATACGCAGTATTTT.

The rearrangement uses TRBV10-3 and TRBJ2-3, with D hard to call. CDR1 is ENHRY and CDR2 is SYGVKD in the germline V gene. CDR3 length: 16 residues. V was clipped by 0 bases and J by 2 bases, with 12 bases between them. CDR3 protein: CAISESLVALTDTQYF. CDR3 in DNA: TGTGCCATCAGTGAGTCCCTAGTAGCCCTCACAGATACGCAGTATTTT.

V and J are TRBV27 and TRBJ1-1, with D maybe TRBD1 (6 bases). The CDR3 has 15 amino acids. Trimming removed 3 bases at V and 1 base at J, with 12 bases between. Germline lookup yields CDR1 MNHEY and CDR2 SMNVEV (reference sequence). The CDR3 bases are TGTGCCAGCAGTTTGAGCGGGGGCGGGAACACTGAAGCTTTCTTT. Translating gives CASSLSGGGNTEAFF.